The 28 T cell receptor beta chains given below trace back to one sample, sequenced in a study of T cell repertoires in ileal Crohn's disease. The assay was immunoSEQ multiplex PCR, and TCRdb's table has in-frame clones only and misses some. The table includes 15,000 or so clones, roughly 88% detected once. The sample was ileal tissue. Receptor source: an adult with Crohn's disease.

The chain's CDR3 is CASKTGSHNEQFF. Here the CDR3 DNA reads TGTGCCAGCAAAACGGGGTCCCACAATGAGCAGTTCTTC. The rearrangement uses TRBV6-6 and TRBJ2-1; D is perhaps TRBD2 (5 bases). Germline V CDR1 and CDR2: MNHNY, SVGAGI (reference sequence). The CDR3 contains 13 residues. The V end was cut by 7 bases, the J end by 5 bases, with 12 bases between.

This chain uses TRBV2 with TRBJ2-3; D remains ambiguous. The CDR3 has 11 residues. Trimming removed 5 bases at V and 8 bases at J, with 8 bases between. Germline V gives CDR1 SNHLY, CDR2 FYNNEI. The CDR3: CASSPGGTQYF. The CDR3 nucleotides read TGTGCCAGCAGTCCGGGTGGTACGCAGTATTTT.

The gene calls are TRBV19 and TRBJ1-1; tentatively, D is TRBD1 (5 bases). The germline V gene has CDR1 LNHDA and CDR2 SQIVND (reference sequence). The CDR3 loop spans 16 amino acids. Deletions cut 3 bases from V and 0 bases from J, with 14 bases between. DNA of the CDR3: TGTGCCAGTAGTATCCCCCCTGACAGCATGAACACTGAAGCTTTCTTT. Protein: CASSIPPDSMNTEAFF.

The rearrangement links TRBV10-3 to TRBJ2-7; 8 positions agree with TRBD2. The CDR3 consists of 13 residues. V lost 8 bases, J lost 5 bases, and 8 bases stayed unmatched. Germline V gives CDR1 ENHRY, CDR2 SYGVKD. CDR3 sequence (DNA): TGTGCCATCCGTTCGAGCGGGAGCGACGAGCAGTACTTC. As protein: CAIRSSGSDEQYF.

V is TRBV7-9 and J is TRBJ1-1; tentatively, D is TRBD1 (5 bases). The germline CDR1 and CDR2 sequences are SEHNR and FQNEAQ (reference sequence). V was trimmed by 6 bases and J by 1 base, leaving 9 bases between them. The CDR3 length is 13 residues. CDR3 in amino acids: CASRGQENTEAFF. CDR3 in DNA: TGTGCCAGCAGGGGGCAAGAGAACACTGAAGCTTTCTTT.

J is TRBJ2-7 and V is TRBV4-2; maybe TRBD2 (6 bases). This CDR3 region has 12 residues. The germline V gene encodes CDR1 LGHNA and CDR2 YNFKEQ. Deletions cut 7 bases from V and 3 bases from J, with 10 bases between. The CDR3 DNA sequence: TGTGCCAGCATCACGGGAGACTACGAGCAGTACTTC. It yields the protein CASITGDYEQYF.

The CDR3 loop reads CASSVGTSWVSEQFF. The CDR3 nucleotides read TGTGCCAGCAGCGTCGGGACTAGTTGGGTCAGTGAGCAGTTCTTC. The V call is TRBV9, the J call TRBJ2-1, with 8 bases that match TRBD2. The CDR3 has 15 residues. J was trimmed by 9 bases and V by 2 bases; bases with no gene match: 10. Germline loops: CDR1 SGDLS, CDR2 YYNGEE.

J is TRBJ2-5 and V is TRBV5-6, with a tentative D call TRBD2 (7 bases). The V gene lost 0 bases and the J gene lost 2 bases, with 14 bases spanning the gap. Germline V gives CDR1 SGHDT, CDR2 YYEEEE. There are 16 residues in the CDR3. CDR3 region: CASSLDAGATQETQYF. CDR3 bases: TGTGCCAGCAGCTTGGATGCGGGGGCCACTCAAGAGACCCAGTACTTC.

The J gene is TRBJ2-6, the V gene TRBV30, with D tentatively TRBD1 (6 bases). Germline V gene lookup returns CDR1 GTSNPN and CDR2 SVGIG (reference sequence). The CDR3 sequence is 16 residues long. Trimming shortened V by 6 bases and J by 0 bases, and 15 bases separated the two germline ends. The CDR3 here is CACTGHRSSGANVLTF. CDR3 DNA: TGTGCCTGTACGGGACACAGGTCCTCTGGGGCCAACGTCCTGACTTTC. Complete variable domain (other parts from reference TRBV30 and TRBJ2-6): SQTIHQWPATLVQPVGSPLSLECTVEGTSNPNLYWYRQAAGRGLQLLFYSVGIGQISSEVPQNLSASRPQDRQFILSSKKLLLSDSGFYLCACTGHRSSGANVLTFGAGSRLTVL.

The rearrangement joins TRBV28 to TRBJ1-2, with TRBD1 matching 10 bases. The V gene end was trimmed by 6 bases and the J gene end by 5 bases; junction bases not matched to a gene: 6. Germline values: CDR1 MDHEN, CDR2 SYDVKM. The CDR3 consists of 14 residues. The chain's CDR3 is CASSSGTGEYGYTF. The DNA of the CDR3 is TGTGCCAGCAGCTCCGGGACAGGGGAGTATGGCTACACCTTC.

The V call is TRBV29-1, the J call TRBJ2-3; 12 nucleotides agree with TRBD2. The CDR3 contains 14 residues. CDR1 is SQVTM, CDR2 ANQGSEA, per germline. Trimming at V came to 8 bases and at J to 3 bases, leaving 6 bases not matched to a gene. As DNA, the CDR3 is TGCAGCACCAAGGGGACTAGCGGGACAGATACGCAGTATTTT. This gives the protein CSTKGTSGTDTQYF.

The rearrangement joins TRBV18 to TRBJ2-5; the D gene is possibly TRBD2 (6 bases). There are 15 residues in the CDR3. With 1 base removed from V and 3 bases from J, the gap between germline ends came to 12 bases. CDR1 KGHSH and CDR2 LQKENI come from the germline V gene. CDR3 bases: TGTGCCAGCTCACCACGGCGGGGAGGAGAAGAGACCCAGTACTTC. Encoded protein: CASSPRRGGEETQYF.

V is TRBV7-3 and J is TRBJ2-5; 9 nucleotides align to TRBD1. The junction had 5 bases not matched to a gene; V was cut back by 2 bases and J by 1 base. This CDR3 is built from 16 residues. CDR1 is SGHTA and CDR2 is FQGTGA in the germline V gene. CDR3 sequence reads: CASSLGPGQGQETQYF. The CDR3 DNA is TGTGCCAGCAGCTTAGGTCCGGGACAGGGCCAAGAGACCCAGTACTTC.

The rearrangement uses TRBV5-1 and TRBJ2-3, with D possibly TRBD2 on 6 matching bases. Germline values: CDR1 SGHRS, CDR2 YFSETQ. The CDR3 is made up of 17 amino acids. Trimming left V 0 bases short and J 2 bases short, with 16 bases between. CDR3 bases: TGCGCCAGCAGCTTGGAATGGAGGGAGCCCCCCACAGATACGCAGTATTTT. Amino acid sequence: CASSLEWREPPTDTQYF.

V usage is TRBV19 and J usage is TRBJ2-1, with 8 bases that match TRBD2. The CDR3 spans 14 residues. CDR1 is LNHDA and CDR2 is SQIVND in the germline V gene (reference sequence). V was pared by 3 bases and J by 4 bases, with 2 bases of the junction left unmatched. In DNA form, the CDR3 reads TGTGCCAGTAGTATCACTAGCGGTTACAATGAGCAGTTCTTC. Translated: CASSITSGYNEQFF.

CDR3 protein: CASSFRTGAYSGNTIYF. The DNA of the CDR3 is TGTGCCAGCAGCTTCCGGACAGGGGCATACTCTGGAAACACCATATATTTT. V and J are TRBV9 and TRBJ1-3, with TRBD1 matching 9 bases. The CDR3 has 17 residues. After removal of 4 bases from V and 0 bases from J, the junction contained 8 bases not matched to a gene. Germline V CDR1 and CDR2: SGDLS, YYNGEE.

J is TRBJ1-2 and V is TRBV29-1, with a possible D match to TRBD1 (5 bases). Germline V gives CDR1 SQVTM, CDR2 ANQGSEA. The CDR3 is 12 residues long. With 4 bases removed from V and 0 bases from J, the gap between germline ends came to 6 bases. DNA of the CDR3: TGCAGCGTTGTAGGGGCTAACTATGGCTACACCTTC. It yields the protein CSVVGANYGYTF.

The gene calls are TRBV5-8 and TRBJ2-5; D is possibly TRBD2 (5 bases). V lost 0 bases and J 4 bases, leaving 10 bases between the germline ends. Germline CDR1 reads SGHTS; CDR2 reads YDEGEE. The CDR3 contains 14 residues. CDR3: CASSLDPSLETQYF. For the CDR3, the DNA is TGTGCCAGCAGCTTGGATCCTAGCCTAGAGACCCAGTACTTC.

The chain joins TRBV19 to TRBJ2-2; 9 nucleotides match TRBD2. Per the germline V gene, CDR1 is LNHDA and CDR2 is SQIVND (reference sequence). V lost 5 bases and J lost 6; bases outside the gene matches: 7. The length of the CDR3 is 15 residues. Here the CDR3 reads CASSPPGLAAGELFF. The CDR3 nucleotides read TGTGCCAGTAGTCCCCCGGGACTAGCCGCCGGGGAGCTGTTTTTT.

J is TRBJ1-5 and V is TRBV19; 9 bases match TRBD1. The V segment lost 10 bases and the J segment 0 bases; nucleotides outside the gene matches: 1. Germline CDR1 reads LNHDA; CDR2 reads SQIVND (reference sequence). This CDR3 comprises 13 residues. The CDR3 reads CATDRGSNQPQHF. The CDR3 bases are TGTGCCACGGACAGGGGTAGCAATCAGCCCCAGCATTTT.

The chain joins TRBV5-1 to TRBJ2-1; TRBD2 is a possible D gene (5 bases). The CDR3 runs to 15 residues. Germline lookup yields CDR1 SGHRS and CDR2 YFSETQ. The V end lost 4 bases, the J end lost 3 bases, and 14 bases lay between the germline ends. The CDR3 sequence: CASSQWTSFYNEQFF. The CDR3 nucleotides read TGCGCCAGCAGCCAGTGGACTTCATTCTACAATGAGCAGTTCTTC.

V gene TRBV11-2 combines with J gene TRBJ2-1, with 10 bases lining up with TRBD1. The CDR3 length is 18 residues. Trimming at V came to 5 bases and at J to 1 base, leaving 11 bases not matched to a gene. Germline loops: CDR1 SGHAT, CDR2 FQNNGV. The CDR3 sequence: CASSHRDRGKDSYNEQFF. DNA for the CDR3: TGTGCCAGCAGCCACCGGGACAGGGGTAAGGATTCCTACAATGAGCAGTTCTTC.

This sequence joins TRBV5-6 and TRBJ2-7; 7 bases are a match to TRBD2. CDR1 and CDR2 (germline): SGHDT, YYEEEE. The trim removed 0 bases at V and 3 bases at J, leaving 3 bases unmatched. This CDR3 is built from 14 residues. The CDR3 loop reads CASSLGGSYYEQYF. The CDR3 nucleotides are TGTGCCAGCAGCTTGGGCGGGAGCTACTACGAGCAGTACTTC. Complete variable domain (other parts from reference TRBV5-6 and TRBJ2-7): DAGVTQSPTHLIKTRGQQVTLRCSPKSGHDTVSWYQQALGQGPQFIFQYYEEEERQRGNFPDRFSGHQFPNYSSELNVNALLLGDSALYLCASSLGGSYYEQYFGPGTRLTVT.

The rearrangement joins TRBV5-4 to TRBJ1-2; no clear D gene. The CDR3 is 15 residues long. The V end lost 1 base, the J end lost 3 bases, and 13 bases lay between the germline ends. Germline V gives CDR1 SGHNT, CDR2 YYREEE (reference sequence). The CDR3: CASSLSAGDYYGYTF. CDR3 coding DNA: TGTGCCAGCAGCTTGTCGGCGGGAGATTACTATGGCTACACCTTC.

V usage is TRBV6-5 and J usage is TRBJ2-5; tentative D call: TRBD1 (6 bases). The CDR3 runs to 14 residues. Trimming removed 6 bases from V and 7 bases from J, with 18 bases in between. Germline-derived CDR1 and CDR2 are MNHEY and SVGAGI. The CDR3: CASSHMPPRGTQYF. The DNA of the CDR3 is TGTGCCAGCAGCCATATGCCCCCCAGGGGGACCCAGTACTTC.

The J gene is TRBJ1-4, the V gene TRBV27, with a weak D call TRBD1 (6 bases). The ends were cut back, 4 bases at V and 6 bases at J, with 15 bases in the middle. Germline CDR1 reads MNHEY; CDR2 reads SMNVEV (reference sequence). The CDR3 extends over 15 amino acids. The DNA for the CDR3 is TGTGCCAGCAGTTCTAGACAGGTGGCTCATGAAAAACTGTTTTTT. Translated: CASSSRQVAHEKLFF.

This sequence joins TRBV2 and TRBJ1-5; 7 nucleotides line up with TRBD1. The CDR3 sequence is 16 residues long. The germline V gene encodes CDR1 SNHLY and CDR2 FYNNEI. Losses at the gene ends were 3 bases for V and 0 bases for J; bases not matched to a gene: 5. CDR3 protein: CASSDPQGISNQPQHF. Written as DNA, the CDR3 is TGTGCCAGCAGTGACCCACAGGGGATTAGCAATCAGCCCCAGCATTTT.

The V call is TRBV19, the J call TRBJ1-5; D gene ambiguous. The CDR3 contains 14 residues. V shed 2 bases and J shed 1 base, with 6 bases lying between them. The V gene's germline CDR1 is LNHDA and CDR2 SQIVND (reference sequence). The CDR3 DNA reads as TGTGCCAGTAGTATACTCCAGAGCAATCAGCCCCAGCATTTT. Its translation: CASSILQSNQPQHF. Full variable domain (outside the CDR3, taken from reference TRBV19 and TRBJ1-5): DGGITQSPKYLFRKEGQNVTLSCEQNLNHDAMYWYRQDPGQGLRLIYYSQIVNDFQKGDIAEGYSVSREKKESFPLTVTSAQKNPTAFYLCASSILQSNQPQHFGDGTRLSIL.